Listed below are T cell receptor beta chains from one sample, sequenced in a study of cytomegalovirus exposure and HLA in healthy donors. Libraries were prepared by immunoSEQ multiplex PCR; TCRdb keeps only in-frame clonotypes and omits some of them. The table shows over 150,000 clones, with 75% occurring only once. Input material: PBMCs. These receptors all come from a male donor in good health and CMV-seronegative. Each CDR3 is given with its conserved first and last residue. D genes are given only for firm matches. Only part of the rows carry a size: once, few, many, or a class if the clone is expanded.

TRBV16,NA,once,TRBJ2-5,TGTGCCAGCAGCCAATCAGTCCAGGGACAAGAGACCCAGTACTTC,CASSQSVQGQETQYF
TRBV2,TRBD2,few,TRBJ2-3,TGTGCCAGCAGAGCCGGGACTAGCTTCACAGATACGCAGTATTTT,CASRAGTSFTDTQYF
TRBV27,TRBD2,NA,TRBJ2-7,TGTGCCAGCAGTTTAAGTCGGACTAGCGGGAGGGCCAGGTACGAGCAGTACTTC,CASSLSRTSGRARYEQYF
TRBV10-3,NA,NA,TRBJ2-2,TGTGCCCTATCTCCCACAGGGTCGTATACCGGGGAGCTGTTTTTT,CALSPTGSYTGELFF
TRBV4-3,TRBD2,few,TRBJ2-7,TGCGCCAGCAGCCAAGGAAGGCTAGCGGGAGACGCCGAGCAGTACTTC,CASSQGRLAGDAEQYF
TRBV5-1,NA,NA,TRBJ2-3,TGCGCCAGCAGCTTCGGGACTCCCACCACAGATACGCAGTATTTT,CASSFGTPTTDTQYF
TRBV6-1,TRBD2,few,TRBJ2-1,TGTGCCAGCAGTGCACCGGGACTAAACTACAATGAGCAGTTCTTC,CASSAPGLNYNEQFF
TRBV5-1,NA,once,TRBJ1-1,TGCGCCAGCAGCTTGGGACACGGGAACACTGAAGCTTTCTTT,CASSLGHGNTEAFF
TRBV28,NA,NA,TRBJ1-1,TGTGCCAGCAAGGGGGGGTATACACTTATAAACACTGAAGCTTTCTTT,CASKGGYTLINTEAFF
TRBV19,TRBD1,NA,TRBJ1-6,TGTGCCAGTAGTATAAGGACAGGTTATAATTCACCCCTCCACTTT,CASSIRTGYNSPLHF
TRBV28,NA,NA,TRBJ1-1,TGTGCCAGCAGTCCCCTACCGATGGGAGCGAACACTGAAGCTTTCTTT,CASSPLPMGANTEAFF
TRBV10-3,TRBD1,NA,TRBJ2-2,TGTGCCTCGAAAGGGTCAGGGGGCACCGGGGAGCTGTTTTTT,CASKGSGGTGELFF
TRBV5-4,TRBD1,NA,TRBJ1-2,TGTGCCAGCAGCTTGGAACAGGGGTTGGGCGGCTACACCTTC,CASSLEQGLGGYTF
TRBV29-1,NA,once,TRBJ2-7,TGCAGCGTTCGACAGGCCTACGAGCAGTACTTC,CSVRQAYEQYF
TRBV30,TRBD2,NA,TRBJ2-5,TGTGCCTGGACCCTAGCGGGAGGGGGGACCCAGTACTTC,CAWTLAGGGTQYF
TRBV7-6,NA,NA,TRBJ2-7,TGTGCCAGCAGCCCAGGGGTCCACGAGCAGTACTTC,CASSPGVHEQYF
TRBV2,TRBD1,NA,TRBJ1-2,TGTGCCAGCACACAGGGGGACTATGGCTACACCTTC,CASTQGDYGYTF
TRBV4-1,TRBD2,NA,TRBJ2-1,TGCGCCAGCAGCCAAGAATCACTAGCGGGGGGTGATGAGCAGTTCTTC,CASSQESLAGGDEQFF
TRBV30,NA,few,TRBJ1-3,TGTGCCGGACAGAGCTTCTCTGGAAACACCATATATTTT,CAGQSFSGNTIYF
TRBV10-3,NA,NA,TRBJ2-7,TGTGCCATCAGTGGACAGGCCGCGGAGCAGTACTTC,CAISGQAAEQYF
TRBV2,NA,NA,TRBJ2-3,TGTGCCAGCAGGACGGGGTACACAGATACGCAGTATTTT,CASRTGYTDTQYF
TRBV7-9,NA,NA,TRBJ1-4,TGTGCCAGCAGCCGTGGACAGCTTAATGAAAAACTGTTTTTT,CASSRGQLNEKLFF
TRBV7-9,TRBD1,NA,TRBJ2-3,TGTGCCAGCAGCCCCAGGGGGTGGACAGATACGCAGTATTTT,CASSPRGWTDTQYF
TRBV7-2,NA,NA,TRBJ1-1,TGTGCCAGCAGCTCCCTTATGAACACTGAAGCTTTCTTT,CASSSLMNTEAFF
TRBV7-3,TRBD2,NA,TRBJ2-5,TGTGCCAGCCACACCGGGACTAGCGGGACGGTGCAAGAGACCCAGTACTTC,CASHTGTSGTVQETQYF
TRBV5-4,NA,NA,TRBJ2-5,TGTGCCAGCAGCACTGGACTCACGAAGACCCAGTACTTC,CASSTGLTKTQYF
TRBV6-4,TRBD2,NA,TRBJ2-1,TGTGCCAGCAGTGTCGAAACTAGCGGGGGTAATGAGCAGTTCTTC,CASSVETSGGNEQFF
TRBV7-9,TRBD1,NA,TRBJ1-1,TGTGCCAGCAGCTCGGGACAGAAAGCTTTCTTT,CASSSGQKAFF
TRBV7-9,TRBD2,NA,TRBJ2-1,TGTGCCAGCAGCTTACCTGGGACTAGTAATGAGCAGTTCTTC,CASSLPGTSNEQFF
TRBV9,TRBD2,few,TRBJ2-1,TGTGCCAGCAGCGTAGTAGGGACTAGTGTCGATGAGCAGTTCTTC,CASSVVGTSVDEQFF
TRBV13,NA,NA,TRBJ2-3,TGTGCCAGCAGCCCCTCTAGCACAGATACGCAGTATTTT,CASSPSSTDTQYF
TRBV7-9,NA,NA,TRBJ1-1,TGTGCCAGCAGCTACACAGTGAACACTGAAGCTTTCTTT,CASSYTVNTEAFF
TRBV7-2,TRBD2,NA,TRBJ2-3,TGTGCCAGCAGCTTAGACAGCGGGACGAGTATTGGGACGCAGTATTTT,CASSLDSGTSIGTQYF
TRBV30,NA,NA,TRBJ2-1,TGTGCCTGGAGTATTAGGGGTGAGCAGTTCTTC,CAWSIRGEQFF
TRBV7-9,TRBD1,NA,TRBJ1-4,TGTGCCAGCAGATCGGGACAGGGCTCGTCAGAGAAACTGTTTTTT,CASRSGQGSSEKLFF
TRBV7-9,TRBD2,NA,TRBJ2-3,TGTGCCAGCAGCCAAAGGGGGGGACTAGCTACCGCACCAGATACGCAGTATTTT,CASSQRGGLATAPDTQYF
TRBV28,NA,NA,TRBJ1-3,TGTGCCAGCAGTTATATAACCTGGGAGTCCGGAAACACCATATATTTT,CASSYITWESGNTIYF
TRBV11-2,NA,NA,TRBJ1-2,TGTGCCAGCAGCCCAACGACAGGTTTGGGTGGCTACACCTTC,CASSPTTGLGGYTF
TRBV7-3,NA,NA,TRBJ2-3,TGTGCCAGCAGCTTGATCCGCGGGGGCACAGATACGCAGTATTTT,CASSLIRGGTDTQYF
TRBV28,TRBD1,NA,TRBJ1-2,TGTGCCAGCAGCGAGCTACAGGGGTATGGCTACACCTTC,CASSELQGYGYTF
TRBV19,NA,NA,TRBJ2-3,TGTGCCAGTAGTATTGGAGGTCAGGGGACAGATACGCAGTATTTT,CASSIGGQGTDTQYF
TRBV7-9,TRBD1,NA,TRBJ1-1,TGTGCCAGCAGCTCGACAGGGGCGAACACTGAAGCTTTCTTT,CASSSTGANTEAFF